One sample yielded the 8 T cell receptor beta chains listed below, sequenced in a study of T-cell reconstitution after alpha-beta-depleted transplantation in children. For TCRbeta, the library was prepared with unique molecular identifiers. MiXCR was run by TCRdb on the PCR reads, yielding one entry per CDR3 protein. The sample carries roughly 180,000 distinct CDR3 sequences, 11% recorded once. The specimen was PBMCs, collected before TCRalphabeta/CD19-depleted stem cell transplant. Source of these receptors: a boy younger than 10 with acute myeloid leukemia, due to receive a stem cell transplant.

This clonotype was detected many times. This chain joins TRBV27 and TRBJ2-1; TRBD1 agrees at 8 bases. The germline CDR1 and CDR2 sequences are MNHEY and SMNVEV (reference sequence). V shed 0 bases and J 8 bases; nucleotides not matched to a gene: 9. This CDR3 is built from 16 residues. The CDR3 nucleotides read TGTGCCAGCAGTTTATCCCCCCAGGGGGCGCGGGATGAGCAGTTCTTC. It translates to CASSLSPQGARDEQFF.

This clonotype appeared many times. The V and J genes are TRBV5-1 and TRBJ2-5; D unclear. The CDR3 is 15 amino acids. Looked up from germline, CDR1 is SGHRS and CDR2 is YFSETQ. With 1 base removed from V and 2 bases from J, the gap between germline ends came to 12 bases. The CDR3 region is CASSLIGPLQETQYF. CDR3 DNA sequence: TGCGCCAGCAGCTTGATCGGGCCCCTTCAAGAGACCCAGTACTTC.

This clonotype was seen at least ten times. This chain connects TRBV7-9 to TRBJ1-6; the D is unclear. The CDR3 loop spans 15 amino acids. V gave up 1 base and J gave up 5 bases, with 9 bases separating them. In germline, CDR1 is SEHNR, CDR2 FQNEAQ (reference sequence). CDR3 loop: CASSLGSFNNSPLHF. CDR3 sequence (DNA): TGTGCCAGCAGCTTAGGCTCATTCAATAATTCACCCCTCCACTTT.

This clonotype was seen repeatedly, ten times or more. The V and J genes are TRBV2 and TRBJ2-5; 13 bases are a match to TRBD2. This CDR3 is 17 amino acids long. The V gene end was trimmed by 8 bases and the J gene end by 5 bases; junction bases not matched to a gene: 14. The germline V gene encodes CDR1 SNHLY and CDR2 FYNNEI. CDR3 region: CASLDGGLAGTEETQYF. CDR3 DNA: TGTGCCAGCCTGGATGGGGGACTAGCGGGAACAGAGGAGACCCAGTACTTC.

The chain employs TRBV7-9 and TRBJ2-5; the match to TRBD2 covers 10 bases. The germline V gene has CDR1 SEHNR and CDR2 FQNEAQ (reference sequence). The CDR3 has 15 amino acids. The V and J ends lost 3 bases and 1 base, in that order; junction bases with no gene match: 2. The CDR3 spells CASSFVAGGQETQYF. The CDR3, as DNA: TGTGCCAGCAGCTTCGTAGCGGGGGGCCAAGAGACCCAGTACTTC.

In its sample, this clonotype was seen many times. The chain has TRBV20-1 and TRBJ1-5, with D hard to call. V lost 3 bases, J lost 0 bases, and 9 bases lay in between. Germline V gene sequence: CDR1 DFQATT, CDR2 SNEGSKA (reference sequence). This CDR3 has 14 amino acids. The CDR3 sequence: CSARYGYSNQPQHF. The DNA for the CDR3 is TGCAGTGCTAGGTATGGATATAGCAATCAGCCCCAGCATTTT.

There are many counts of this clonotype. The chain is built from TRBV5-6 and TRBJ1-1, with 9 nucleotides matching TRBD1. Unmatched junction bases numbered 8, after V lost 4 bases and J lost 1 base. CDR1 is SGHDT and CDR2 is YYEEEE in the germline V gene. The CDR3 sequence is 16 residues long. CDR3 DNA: TGTGCCAGCAGCGTGGACAGGGGAGTTAAGAACACTGAAGCTTTCTTT. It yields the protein CASSVDRGVKNTEAFF.

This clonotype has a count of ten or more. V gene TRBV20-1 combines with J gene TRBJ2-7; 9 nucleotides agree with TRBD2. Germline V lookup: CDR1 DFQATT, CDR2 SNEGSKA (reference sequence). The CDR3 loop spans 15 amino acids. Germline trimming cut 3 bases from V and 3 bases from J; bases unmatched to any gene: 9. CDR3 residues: CSARSTRTSVYEQYF. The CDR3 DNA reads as TGCAGTGCTAGGTCTACGCGGACTAGCGTCTACGAGCAGTACTTC.